This is a list of T cell receptor beta chains from one sample in a study of cytomegalovirus exposure and HLA in healthy donors. Only in-frame clones appear in the TCRdb table, and some are missing; sequencing was by immunoSEQ multiplex PCR. The sample lists some 160,000 clones, about 88% occurring once. The specimen sequenced was PBMCs. All receptors come from a woman aged 18-29 years in good health and CMV-seronegative. Each CDR3 is given without its conserved first and last residue.

j_gene	v_gene	len	CDR3aa
TRBJ1-5	TRBV19	13	ASMSGGAGNQPQH
TRBJ1-2	TRBV28	14	ASRKFTGRGNYGYT
TRBJ2-1	TRBV7-2	13	ANLLRKRGRDEQF
TRBJ1-1	TRBV30	13	AWSDMGTTLGEAF
TRBJ2-2	TRBV4-1	13	ASSTGQGGTGELF
TRBJ2-1	TRBV7-9	17	ASSPWTSGPINSYNEQF
TRBJ2-1	TRBV19	12	ASSIAGVGNEQF
TRBJ2-1	TRBV7-9	10	ASSLDSGGEF
TRBJ2-1	TRBV10-3	18	AISQKSTSGGAISYNEQF
TRBJ1-1	TRBV6-1	12	ASSEVGLNTEAF
TRBJ1-5	TRBV2	12	ASSEQERNQPQH
TRBJ2-5	TRBV2	11	ASSGTAQETQY
TRBJ2-5	TRBV19	11	ASSIGLPETQY
TRBJ2-1	TRBV6-6	11	ASSFSLYNEQF
TRBJ1-2	TRBV5-1	12	ASSGSGGPYGYT
TRBJ2-7	TRBV21-1	12	ASSTRDRRSEQY
TRBJ1-1	TRBV27	10	ASSRRGTEAF
TRBJ1-1	TRBV6-1	11	ASSEDGQGEAF
TRBJ2-5	TRBV19	18	ASSIGFRGTSGGFRETQY
TRBJ2-7	TRBV4-1	12	ASSQGGGVNEQY
TRBJ2-3	TRBV5-1	13	ASSLPDRGLDTQY
TRBJ2-7	TRBV28	12	ASSLLGLAYEQY
TRBJ2-6	TRBV5-1	14	ASRRGDRAGANVLT
TRBJ2-7	TRBV28	18	ASSFLLRLAPSVGTYEQY
TRBJ1-2	TRBV30	12	AWSPGQGFSGYT
TRBJ2-7	TRBV30	11	AWSGRGLREQY
TRBJ1-3	TRBV4-1	15	ASSQAPGGRGGNTIY
TRBJ2-1	TRBV5-1	11	ASSLVSGNEQF
TRBJ2-7	TRBV29-1	12	SVEGTGVPYEQY
TRBJ2-1	TRBV7-2	13	ASSLLTGGYNEQF
TRBJ1-5	TRBV28	12	ASSWAVSNQPQH
TRBJ1-1	TRBV18	14	ASSPNRQGMNTEAF
TRBJ2-5	TRBV15	10	ATSRDLYEQY